The T cell receptor (beta chain) described here comes from a study of blood T cell repertoires in COVID-19. Study at large: Samples representing acute and convalescent COVID-19 were sourced from the United States, Italy and Spain. Sources were T cells, B-cell-depleted T cells, or PBMCs; the material itself was cDNA or gDNA.

Data came from immunoSEQ multiplex PCR; TCRdb stores just in-frame clones and leaves some out. Of 91,000 or so clones listed, 75% to 95% are singletons. The TCR originated in a woman aged 45-60 years in a cohort sampled during active COVID-19. Material: peripheral blood.

The CDR3 nucleotides are TGCGCCAGCAGCCAAGATCCTTCCCGCAGGGGGTATACCTACGAGCAGTACTTC. Amino acid sequence: CASSQDPSRRGYTYEQYF. This sequence joins TRBV4-1 and TRBJ2-7, with TRBD1 matching over 7 bases. J lost 2 bases, V lost 0 bases, and 13 bases had no gene match. The CDR3 totals 18 residues. The V gene's germline CDR1 is MGHRA and CDR2 YSYEKL.